A selection of T cell receptor beta chains follows, all from one sample in a study of response to subunit inactivated influenza vaccine. TCRdb passed the RT-PCR reads through MiXCR, listing each CDR3 protein once. In the table there are 400,000 to 650,000 distinct CDR3 sequences, more than 7% of which are singletons. The sample consisted of PBMCs from blood, taken around 25 months after vaccination. The source of these receptors is a man in his fifties or sixties who received an inactivated influenza vaccine. The CDR3 runs from the conserved cysteine through the conserved F or W. A D gene is named only where the DNA matches it firmly. Clone size is shown for a subset of rows, as once, few, many or a class of expanded clone.

D	J	V	size	DNA	CDR3
-	TRBJ2-1	TRBV6-2/TRBV6-3	few	TGTGCCAGCAGTTATCGGTTTTTAGGGGACCGTCGCTCCTACAATGAGCAGTTCTTC	CASSYRFLGDRRSYNEQFF
-	TRBJ1-4	TRBV4-3	few	TGCGCCAGCAGCCAGGAACGGACGGCTGCGAATGAAAAACTGTTTTTT	CASSQERTAANEKLFF
-	TRBJ2-1	TRBV3-1	few	TGTGCCAGCAGCACCCCCGGGGCGAAGTCGTTC	CASSTPGAKSF
-	TRBJ1-2	TRBV3-1	few	TGTGCCAGCAGCCATCGACACAGGGTAACCTACACCTTC	CASSHRHRVTYTF
-	TRBJ2-2	TRBV25-1	many	TGTGCCAGCAGTGACGGGACTGTTGGCGGGGAGCTGTTTTTT	CASSDGTVGGELFF
-	TRBJ2-7	TRBV6-2/TRBV6-3	few	TGTGCCAGCAGTTACCTGGGACTGCCCTACGAGCAGTACTTC	CASSYLGLPYEQYF
-	TRBJ2-3	TRBV12-3/TRBV12-4	-	TGTGCCAGCAGAACAGGGTTGGGGGCCACAGATACGCAGTATTTT	CASRTGLGATDTQYF
TRBD2	TRBJ2-7	TRBV12-3/TRBV12-4	-	TGTGCCAGCAGTCTGACTAGCGGGAGACACCGGTACGAGCAGTACTTC	CASSLTSGRHRYEQYF
TRBD2	TRBJ2-5	TRBV15	many	TGTGCGACTAACACGGGGGGGATTCAAGAGACCCAGTACTTC	CATNTGGIQETQYF
-	TRBJ2-5	TRBV5-1	many	TGCGCCAGCAGCTCGGGGACTTCCGGACAGACCCAGTACTTC	CASSSGTSGQTQYF
-	TRBJ2-2	TRBV7-9	-	TGTGCCAGCAGCTCCCCTCTTAGTGCCGGGGAGCTGTTTTTT	CASSSPLSAGELFF
-	TRBJ2-7	TRBV11-2	-	TGTGCCAGCAGCTTAGGACCGCAATACGAGCAGTACTTC	CASSLGPQYEQYF
TRBD1	TRBJ2-3	TRBV29-1	-	TGCAGCATCCTTCTACGGGACAGGGGCCCAGATACGCAGTATTTT	CSILLRDRGPDTQYF
-	TRBJ1-6	TRBV20-1	-	TGCAGTGCTAGAGATTGGGCCCTCACTGGGTCACCCCTCCACTTT	CSARDWALTGSPLHF
TRBD2	TRBJ2-1	TRBV20-1	-	TGCAGTGCCACGACCGCTAGCGGGAATACTGAGCAGTTCTTC	CSATTASGNTEQFF